The next 24 T cell receptor beta chains were all read from a single sample in a study of blood T cells in healthy people across ages. The second PCR ran about 6 to 12 cycles with a sample-barcoded 5' primer and J-beta primers. TCRdb reprocessed the 5' RACE reads with MiXCR, giving one entry per CDR3 protein. The sample lists about 670,000 distinct CDR3 sequences, more than 45% seen once, with roughly 13% in the top ten. Material for sequencing was blood. The receptors were gathered from a woman of 80 years or more in good health.

This clonotype has a count of ten or more. This chain joins TRBV4-1 and TRBJ2-5, with 13 bases identical to TRBD2. J lost 5 bases, V lost 2 bases, and 5 bases had no gene match. CDR1 and CDR2 from the germline V gene are MGHRA and YSYEKL. The CDR3 length is 16 residues. The CDR3: CASSQQGLAGDETQYF. In DNA form, the CDR3 reads TGCGCCAGCAGCCAACAAGGACTAGCGGGAGACGAGACCCAGTACTTC.

To note about this clonotype: A read error may be the cause here, since a much bigger clone is one base away. This chain links TRBV3-1 with TRBJ2-1; TRBD1 matches at 8 bases. Germline trimming cut 7 bases from V and 12 bases from J; bases unmatched to any gene: 8. This CDR3 comprises 12 residues. Germline loops: CDR1 LGHDT, CDR2 YNNKEL (reference sequence). CDR3 in amino acids: CASNYRTGLQFF. CDR3 DNA: TGTGCCAGCAACTACAGGACAGGGTTGCAGTTCTTC.

On this clonotype itself: Its ends do not fully match the called genes, so a read error is possible. The rearrangement joins TRBV28 to TRBJ2-6; 7 bases agree with TRBD1. Per germline, CDR1 MDHEN and CDR2 SYDVKM. The CDR3 covers 16 residues. In DNA, the CDR3 is TGTGCCAGCAGGGCACAGGGGACACCCGGGGCCAGCGTCCTGACTTTC. Amino acids: CASRAQGTPGASVLTF.

This clonotype has more than one count but fewer than ten. This chain links TRBV6-1 with TRBJ1-6; no firm D call. The V gene lost 11 bases and the J gene lost 7 bases, with 9 bases spanning the gap. The CDR3 is made up of 11 amino acids. Germline values: CDR1 MNHNS, CDR2 SASEGT. Here the CDR3 reads CASEGNSPLHF. In nucleotides, the CDR3 is TGTGCCTCCGAAGGCAATTCACCCCTCCACTTT.

With regard to this clonotype: A much larger clone differs by one base, so this may be a read error. V and J are TRBV7-9 and TRBJ1-6; the D is unclear. Germline V lookup: CDR1 SEHNR, CDR2 FQNEAQ (reference sequence). The ends were cut back, 1 base at V and 7 bases at J, with 14 bases in the middle. The CDR3 has 16 amino acids. The CDR3 nucleotides are TGTGCCAGCAGCTTAGTTCTGGCGGAAGGGAATTCACCCCTCCACTTT. Protein product: CASSLVLAEGNSPLHF.

The chain employs TRBV5-6 and TRBJ2-1, with 9 positions matching TRBD2. The CDR3 totals 16 residues. Trimming took 5 bases from V and 4 from J; bases not matched to a gene: 10. The germline gives CDR1 SGHDT, CDR2 YYEEEE. Here the CDR3 reads CASSDMLAGEYNEQFF. The CDR3 DNA reads as TGTGCCAGCAGTGATATGTTAGCGGGGGAATACAATGAGCAGTTCTTC. The whole variable domain, filled in from reference TRBV5-6 and TRBJ2-1, reads DAGVTQSPTHLIKTRGQQVTLRCSPKSGHDTVSWYQQALGQGPQFIFQYYEEEERQRGNFPDRFSGHQFPNYSSELNVNALLLGDSALYLCASSDMLAGEYNEQFFGPGTRLTVL.

In the case of this clonotype: Since a much larger clone is just one base distant, this may be a read error. The chain carries TRBV27 and TRBJ1-5; D not resolved. Germline V gene data show CDR1 as MNHEY and CDR2 as SMNVEV (reference sequence). Trimming cost V 11 bases and J 0 bases, with 11 bases left between them. The CDR3 is 13 residues long. DNA for the CDR3: TGTGCCGGCGGGCAGTATAGCAATCAGCCCCAGCATTTT. Amino acids: CAGGQYSNQPQHF.

The table lists this clonotype with many counts. The rearrangement uses TRBV6-6 and TRBJ2-3; 7 bases map to TRBD2. Germline V gene data show CDR1 as MNHNY and CDR2 as SVGAGI (reference sequence). J lost 5 bases, V lost 4 bases, and 9 bases had no gene match. This CDR3 spans 15 amino acids. The CDR3 bases are TGTGCCAGCAGTTCAACTTCCGGGACTAAAGATACGCAGTATTTT. Its translation: CASSSTSGTKDTQYF.

The V gene is TRBV6-6, the J gene TRBJ2-5; 8 bases fit TRBD2. CDR1 MNHNY and CDR2 SVGAGI come from the germline V gene (reference sequence). This CDR3 region has 15 residues. The V and J ends lost 4 bases and 11 bases, in that order; junction bases with no gene match: 15. The chain's CDR3 is CASSCWPAGANEQYF. CDR3 nucleotide sequence: TGTGCCAGCAGTTGTTGGCCAGCGGGGGCGAATGAGCAGTACTTC.

This clonotype was counted many times. This chain connects TRBV14 to TRBJ2-7, with D uncertain. The germline CDR1 and CDR2 sequences are SGHDN and FVKESK. CDR3 length: 14 amino acids. With 4 bases removed from V and 5 bases from J, the gap between germline ends came to 15 bases. The CDR3 sequence is CASSRLTSANEQYF. CDR3 DNA sequence: TGTGCCAGCAGCCGCCTGACCTCTGCCAACGAGCAGTACTTC.

The chain links TRBV6-6 to TRBJ2-5; a weak D match, TRBD1 (6 bases). V was cut by 4 bases and J by 11 bases, with 11 bases left in between. Germline V gene sequence: CDR1 MNHNY, CDR2 SVGAGI (reference sequence). CDR3 length: 11 amino acids. CDR3 sequence: CASSSNRAQYF. In nucleotides, the CDR3 is TGTGCCAGCAGTTCGAACAGGGCGCAGTACTTC.

This clonotype has at least ten counts. The chain has TRBV20-1 and TRBJ1-2; no clear D gene. The germline CDR1 and CDR2 sequences are DFQATT and SNEGSKA (reference sequence). This CDR3 has 15 residues. V was shortened by 1 base and J by 2 bases, with 14 bases between the two germline ends. For the CDR3, the DNA is TGCAGTGCTAGAGTCCGAAGAGCCATGAACTATGGCTACACCTTC. Protein: CSARVRRAMNYGYTF.

Concerning this clonotype itself: A read error may explain this, as a much larger clone is one base away. J is TRBJ2-5 and V is TRBV5-1; D not certain. The CDR3 has 15 residues. Trimming stripped 3 bases from V and 4 bases from J, with 16 bases between. The germline CDR1 and CDR2 sequences are SGHRS and YFSETQ. CDR3 DNA: TGCGCCAGCAGCTGGATGATCTCCAAAGGAGAGACCCAGTACTTC. It translates to CASSWMISKGETQYF.

This clonotype appeared a few times. The CDR3 spells CASSRPGTANTEAFF. CDR3 nucleotides: TGTGCCAGCAGTCGACCAGGGACAGCGAACACTGAAGCTTTCTTT. The gene calls are TRBV28 and TRBJ1-1; 7 bases line up with TRBD1. The CDR3 runs 15 residues. V was pared by 5 bases and J by 1 base, with 7 bases of the junction left unmatched. Per the germline V gene, CDR1 is MDHEN and CDR2 is SYDVKM.

The CDR3 loop is CSARDSRGGYNEQFF. The CDR3 DNA sequence: TGCAGTGCTAGAGATTCGCGAGGAGGGTACAATGAGCAGTTCTTC. The chain carries TRBV20-1 and TRBJ2-1; D may be TRBD2 (6 bases). V lost 0 bases and J 4 bases, leaving 13 bases between the germline ends. Per the germline V gene, CDR1 is DFQATT and CDR2 is SNEGSKA (reference sequence). CDR3 length equals 15 residues.

About this clonotype itself: A much larger clone differs by one base, so this may be a read error. The chain combines TRBV6-6 with TRBJ2-3; D is uncertain. CDR1 MNHNY and CDR2 SVGAGI come from the germline V gene (reference sequence). The germline V and J ends were trimmed by 5 bases and 0 bases, with 12 bases remaining between them. The CDR3 is made up of 15 amino acids. This chain's CDR3 is CASSRRFLSTDTQYF. In nucleotides, the CDR3 is TGTGCCAGCAGTCGCAGGTTCCTTAGCACAGATACGCAGTATTTT.

This clonotype is a singleton in its sample. The chain carries TRBV6-6 and TRBJ2-7; 11 bases match TRBD2. CDR1 is MNHNY and CDR2 is SVGAGI in the germline V gene (reference sequence). With 2 bases clipped from V and 0 bases from J, the junction kept 6 bases outside the gene matches. CDR3 size: 17 residues. The CDR3 spells CASSYNRLAGSSYEQYF. In DNA form, the CDR3 reads TGTGCCAGCAGTTACAACCGACTAGCGGGGAGCTCCTACGAGCAGTACTTC.

This rearrangement joins TRBV10-3 to TRBJ2-3, with D hard to call. The germline V gene has CDR1 ENHRY and CDR2 SYGVKD. V was pared by 7 bases and J by 6 bases, with 14 bases between. CDR3 size: 13 residues. The CDR3 protein is CAITGDILDTQYF. In DNA form, the CDR3 reads TGTGCCATCACAGGAGACATTCTGGATACGCAGTATTTT.

Details on this clonotype: It may be a read error: a sequence one base away is much more abundant. V and J are TRBV6-6 and TRBJ1-2, with a weak D call TRBD1 (6 bases). The germline gives CDR1 MNHNY, CDR2 SVGAGI (reference sequence). The ends were cut back, 6 bases at V and 7 bases at J, with 15 bases in the middle. CDR3 length: 13 amino acids. This CDR3 reads CASRTGRGSGYTF. As DNA, the CDR3 is TGTGCCAGCAGAACCGGCAGGGGAAGTGGCTACACCTTC.

In its sample, this clonotype was seen many times. J is TRBJ1-2 and V is TRBV20-1; 7 nucleotides agree with TRBD1. V dropped 6 bases and J dropped 8; count of bases not matched to a gene: 12. This CDR3 contains 13 residues. In germline, CDR1 is DFQATT, CDR2 SNEGSKA (reference sequence). The CDR3 nucleotides are TGCAGTGCCCCGATTGAGGGGGCCGGCGGCTACACCTTC. Its translation: CSAPIEGAGGYTF.

This chain links TRBV24-1 with TRBJ2-1, with TRBD1 matching 7 bases. CDR1 and CDR2 from the germline V gene are KGHDR and SFDVKD. V gave up 7 bases and J gave up 0 bases; unmatched junction bases: 5. The CDR3 sequence is 15 residues long. The CDR3 loop is CATSGDSSSYNEQFF. The CDR3 coding sequence is TGTGCCACCAGCGGGGACAGTAGCTCCTACAATGAGCAGTTCTTC.

The CDR3 is CASSSYGLAGSPRGETQYF. DNA for the CDR3: TGTGCCAGCAGCTCTTACGGACTAGCGGGGTCTCCCCGGGGGGAGACCCAGTACTTC. This chain connects TRBV11-2 to TRBJ2-7, with TRBD2 matching 12 bases. The J call is doubtful: the DNA matches TRBJ2-5 better. The CDR3 has 19 residues. Germline V CDR1 and CDR2: SGHAT, FQNNGV.

About this clonotype: A much larger clone is a single base away; this may be a read error. The chain is built from TRBV20-1 and TRBJ2-7, with D possibly called TRBD1 or TRBD2 (5 bases each). The V and J ends lost 7 bases and 7 bases respectively, with 23 bases between them. Germline CDR1 DFQATT, CDR2 SNEGSKA (reference sequence). The CDR3 is 14 residues long. The CDR3 DNA reads as TGCAGTGGCGAAGGAGGCAGGGCCTACAATGAGCAGTACTTC. Protein sequence: CSGEGGRAYNEQYF.

The chain couples TRBV14 to TRBJ2-4, with D unresolved. The germline V gene has CDR1 SGHDN and CDR2 FVKESK. Trimming left V 4 bases short and J 13 bases short, with 14 bases between. The CDR3 consists of 12 residues. This chain's CDR3 is CASSPLISPQYF. CDR3 DNA: TGTGCCAGCAGCCCCTTAATCAGCCCCCAGTACTTC.